The next 15 T cell receptor beta chains were all read from a single sample in a study of tissue T cells after allogeneic stem cell transplantation. As to time point: mouse harvest day 7 after allogeneic transplant. Tail vein injection delivered 10^7 T-cell-depleted bone marrow cells and 10^6 splenic CD5+ T cells. Generated by immunoSEQ multiplex PCR, the TCRdb table keeps only in-frame clones and is missing some. This sample has about 9,000 clones; approximately 47% occur once, and the top ten carry nearly 7.5%. The sample consisted of gut tissue. These receptors were collected from a female BALB/c mouse given C57BL/6 T cells with graft-versus-host disease after an allogeneic hematopoietic cell transplant.

In this sample, this clone is medium-sized. These gene names are mouse names. Sequencing ends 1 residue short of the CDR3 end; the germline J gene provides the rest. The chain uses TRBV21 and TRBJ2-1; 7 bases are a match to TRBD1. TRBV21 is placed among ORFs of uncertain function. The ends lost 4 bases at V and 4 bases at J; junction bases unmatched: 1. The CDR3 contains 13 residues. The CDR3 spells CASSRQGYAEQFF. The CDR3 bases that were read are TGTGCTAGCAGTCGACAGGGTTATGCTGAGCAGTTC.

The table lists this clone with a few counts. Mouse names are used for the genes. The sequence runs out 1 residue before the end of the CDR3; the remainder is reconstructed from the germline J gene. The rearrangement links TRBV26 to TRBJ2-7; no reliable D call. The V gene's germline CDR1 is KGHPV and CDR2 FQNQEV (reference sequence). Trimming took off 0 bases at V and 7 bases at J, with 7 bases between the two ends. This CDR3 comprises 12 residues. The CDR3 sequence: CASSLSIGEQYF. The covered CDR3 bases are TGTGCCAGCAGTCTGTCGATCGGAGAACAGTAC.

As regards this clone: Gene names are mouse gene names. From the germline J gene comes the end of the CDR3, since the read stops 1 residue before it. The J gene is TRBJ2-1, the V gene TRBV3; 7 bases agree with TRBD1. J gave up 6 bases and V 5 bases, and 4 bases lay outside the gene matches. The CDR3 totals 13 residues. Germline V gene data show CDR1 as SNHLY and CDR2 as FYNGKV (reference sequence). The part of the CDR3 DNA that was read is TGTGCCAGCAGCCCGAGACAGGGTGCTGAGCAGTTC. Encoded protein: CASSPRQGAEQF. The whole CDR3 sequence is CASSPRQGAEQFF. The full variable domain, in which reference TRBV3 and TRBJ2-1 provide the parts outside the CDR3, is GPKVLQIPSHQIIDMGQMVTLNCDPVSNHLYFYWYKQILGQQMEFLVNFYNGKVMEKSKLFKDQFSVERPDGSYFTLKIQPTALEDSAVYFCASSPRQGAEQFFGPGTRLTVL.

As concerns this clone: The listed genes are named as in mouse. The CDR3 is CAWSLSGGGGEQYF. The sequenced part of the CDR3 DNA is TGTGCCTGGAGTCTATCTGGGGGGGGAGGTGAACAGTAC. The chain uses TRBV31 and TRBJ2-7; 9 nucleotides agree with TRBD2. Sequencing ends 1 residue short of the CDR3 end; the germline J gene provides the rest. Germline CDR1 is GKSSPN and CDR2 is SITVG. This CDR3 has 14 amino acids. J was trimmed by 6 bases and V by 0 bases; bases with no gene match: 6.

Worth noting for this clone: Mouse names are used for the genes. The read ends 1 residue early relative to the CDR3; the germline J gene fills the gap. This chain joins TRBV26 and TRBJ2-5, with D possibly TRBD2 on 7 matching bases. This CDR3 is built from 13 residues. The germline gives CDR1 KGHPV, CDR2 FQNQEV (reference sequence). Trimming shortened V by 4 bases and J by 5 bases, and 10 bases separated the two germline ends. CDR3 in amino acids: CASSRGGRDTQYF. CDR3 DNA (partial): TGTGCCAGCAGTCGTGGGGGGCGAGACACCCAGTAC.

This clone is categorized as medium-sized (0.01 to 0.1%). Gene names and germline match the mouse. The CDR3 is cut off 1 residue early in the read; its end comes from the germline J gene. V usage is TRBV1 and J usage is TRBJ1-1; TRBD1 agrees at 10 bases. CDR1 and CDR2 (germline): NSQYPW, LRSPGD (reference sequence). The J segment lost 4 bases and the V segment lost 3 bases, leaving 2 bases of the junction unmatched. The CDR3 covers 14 residues. Partial CDR3 DNA: TGCACCTGCAGTGCTCGACAGGGGGCCACAGAAGTCTTC. Its translation is CTCSARQGATEVF. From start to end, the CDR3 is CTCSARQGATEVFF.

Details on this clone: Each gene name is a mouse one. The CDR3 extends 1 residue past the end of the read, so its final part is completed from the germline J gene. V is TRBV17 and J is TRBJ2-7; 8 bases fit TRBD2. The V gene's germline CDR1 is MNHDT and CDR2 YYDKIL. V was clipped by 5 bases and J by 4 bases; unmatched bases: 4. The CDR3 covers 13 residues. The DNA read from the CDR3 is TGTGCTAGCAGTCGGGACTGGCGGTATGAACAGTAC. Residues: CASSRDWRYEQY. The whole CDR3 is CASSRDWRYEQYF.

On this clone: Mouse germline and gene names are used. The read gets to within 1 residue of the CDR3 end, and the germline J gene fills in the rest. This chain links TRBV23 with TRBJ1-1; the table's D call, TRBD1, was not checked against the DNA. There are 14 residues in the CDR3. Looked up from germline, CDR1 is KGHTA and CDR2 is FQNQQP. Incomplete CDR3 DNA: TGCTCCAGCAGTGCTAGACAGGGGAACACAGAAGTCTTC. This codes for CSSSARQGNTEVF. The entire CDR3 reads CSSSARQGNTEVFF.

A note on this clone: The gene names here belong to mouse. The part of the CDR3 DNA that was read is TGTGCAAGCAGTCAGGACAGGGGGCCAGGGACCCAGTAC. Translating gives CASSQDRGPGTQY. From start to end, the CDR3 is CASSQDRGPGTQYF. J is TRBJ2-5 and V is TRBV16, with 11 bases aligning to TRBD1. The read is 1 residue too short to cover the CDR3 end, so that end is filled in from the germline J gene. With 6 bases clipped from V and 9 bases from J, the junction kept 8 bases outside the gene matches. The CDR3 totals 14 residues. The germline V gene has CDR1 SGHSA and CDR2 FRNQAP.

This clone showed up just a few times. Gene names are the mouse ones. The sequenced CDR3 bases are TGTGCCAGCAGTCTACAGAATTCTGGAAATACGCTCTAT. Its protein product is CASSLQNSGNTLY. The whole CDR3 region reads CASSLQNSGNTLYF. The rearrangement uses TRBV26 and TRBJ1-3, with unresolved D. The CDR3 end is not reached by the read, which stops 1 residue before it; the germline J gene fills it in. Per the germline V gene, CDR1 is KGHPV and CDR2 is FQNQEV (reference sequence). V was pared by 3 bases and J by 0 bases, with 6 bases between. CDR3 size: 14 residues.

As regards this clone: The gene symbols are mouse symbols. The sequenced fragment ends 1 residue before the CDR3 boundary, so the rest is inferred from the germline J gene. The V call is TRBV26, the J call TRBJ2-7, with TRBD2 matching 7 bases. Germline-derived CDR1 and CDR2 are KGHPV and FQNQEV (reference sequence). There are 13 residues in the CDR3. V trimming: 2 bases; J trimming: 4 bases; junction bases outside the gene matches: 2. This CDR3 reads CASSLVGGYEQYF. The sequenced CDR3 bases are TGTGCCAGCAGTCTGGTGGGGGGTTATGAACAGTAC.

Remarks on this clone: Mouse gene names apply. The CDR3 end falls 1 residue outside the read, so it is completed with the germline J gene. The chain couples TRBV12-2 to TRBJ1-2; 8 bases agree with TRBD1. V dropped 2 bases and J dropped 4; count of bases not matched to a gene: 8. Germline CDR1 SGHLS, CDR2 HYDKME. CDR3 length equals 15 residues. The sequenced CDR3 bases are TGTGCCAGCTCTCGATGGGACAGGAGGGGCTCCGACTACACC. Amino acids: CASSRWDRRGSDYT. From start to end, the CDR3 is CASSRWDRRGSDYTF.

A single count supports this clone. Germline and genes here are mouse. The read ends 1 residue early relative to the CDR3; the germline J gene fills the gap. The J gene is TRBJ2-2, the V gene TRBV15; 7 bases are shared with TRBD1. There are 15 residues in the CDR3. V lost 6 bases, J lost 0 bases, and 4 bases stayed unmatched. Per the germline V gene, CDR1 is SGHND and CDR2 is FRSKSL. CDR3 DNA (partial): TGTGCCAGCAGGCCCGGGACAGCAAACACCGGGCAGCTCTAC. It translates to CASRPGTANTGQLY. The full CDR3 sequence reads CASRPGTANTGQLYF.

Regarding this clone: Genes here carry mouse names. Read sequence stops 1 residue before the CDR3 end, and the germline J gene provides the missing end. This sequence joins TRBV15 and TRBJ1-1; maybe TRBD1 (6 bases). CDR3 size: 13 residues. Per the germline V gene, CDR1 is SGHND and CDR2 is FRSKSL. V was clipped by 6 bases and J by 5 bases, with 13 bases between them. CDR3 bases read: TGTGCCAGCAGGCTGGGACAAAAAACAGAAGTCTTC. Its protein product is CASRLGQKTEVF. The full CDR3 is CASRLGQKTEVFF.

With respect to this clone: The germline and genes are mouse ones. This chain's CDR3 is CASSIRRGQSSPLYF. The part of the CDR3 DNA that was read is TGTGCCAGCAGTATCCGCAGGGGGCAGAGTTCGCCCCTCTAC. The rearrangement links TRBV19 to TRBJ1-6; 8 bases line up with TRBD1. The read halts 1 residue ahead of the CDR3 end, with the missing end drawn from the germline J gene. TRBJ1-6 is flagged as an ORF with uncertain function. The V gene end was trimmed by 2 bases and the J gene end by 9 bases; junction bases not matched to a gene: 7. The length of the CDR3 is 15 residues. The germline V gene has CDR1 FNHDT and CDR2 SITEND (reference sequence).